The source of this T cell receptor (beta chain) is a study of T-cell reconstitution after alpha-beta-depleted transplantation in children. The trim removed 5 bases at V and 6 bases at J, leaving 7 bases unmatched. This CDR3 contains 14 residues. Germline CDR1 is MNHEY and CDR2 is SMNVEV (reference sequence). Unique molecular identifiers were used to barcode this TCRbeta library. TCRdb used MiXCR to reprocess the PCR reads, holding one entry per CDR3 protein. The repertoire has around 410,000 distinct CDR3 sequences, about a tenth of them found once; the top ten carry 4.5% to 7%. The V call is TRBV27, the J call TRBJ2-7, with 10 positions matching TRBD1. This sequence originates from a human donor who donated a stem cell graft to a child with acute myeloid leukemia. Source: PBMCs from the stem cell graft donor, taken from the stem cell graft. The CDR3 DNA reads as TGTGCCAGCAGTGTGGGACAGGGGTTTACCGAGCAGTACTTC. Translated: CASSVGQGFTEQYF.